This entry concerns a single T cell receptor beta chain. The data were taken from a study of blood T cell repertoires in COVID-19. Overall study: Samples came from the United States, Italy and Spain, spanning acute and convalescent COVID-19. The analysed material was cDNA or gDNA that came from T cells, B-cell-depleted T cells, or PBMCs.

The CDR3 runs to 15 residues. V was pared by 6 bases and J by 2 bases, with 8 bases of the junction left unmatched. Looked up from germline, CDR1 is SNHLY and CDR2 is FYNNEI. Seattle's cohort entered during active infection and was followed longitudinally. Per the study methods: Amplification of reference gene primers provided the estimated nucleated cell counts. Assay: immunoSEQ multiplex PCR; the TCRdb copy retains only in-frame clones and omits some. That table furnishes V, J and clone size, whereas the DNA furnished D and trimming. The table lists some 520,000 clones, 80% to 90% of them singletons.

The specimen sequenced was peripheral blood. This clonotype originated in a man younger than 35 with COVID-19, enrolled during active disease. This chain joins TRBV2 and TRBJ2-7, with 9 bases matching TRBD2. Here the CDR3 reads CASSLRGGPTYEQYF. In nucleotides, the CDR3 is TGTGCCAGCAGCTTGCGGGGGGGGCCCACCTACGAGCAGTACTTC. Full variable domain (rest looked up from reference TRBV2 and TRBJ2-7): EPEVTQTPSHQVTQMGQEVILRCVPISNHLYFYWYRQILGQKVEFLVSFYNNEISEKSEIFDDQFSVERPDGSNFTLKIRSTKLEDSAMYFCASSLRGGPTYEQYFGPGTRLTVT.